A selection of T cell receptor beta chains follows, all from one sample in a study of cytomegalovirus exposure and HLA in healthy donors. Assay: immunoSEQ multiplex PCR; the TCRdb copy retains only in-frame clones and omits some. Of 200,000 to 250,000 clones in the sample, around nine tenths are singletons; the top ten hold roughly 2%. The sample comprised PBMCs. These receptors all stem from a woman younger than 30 in good health and CMV-seropositive. Each CDR3 is given without its conserved first and last residue. Clone size appears in some rows only: once, few, many, or a class for an expanded clone.

V gene: TRBV27; clone size: .; J gene: TRBJ2-2; CDR3 protein: ASSWRTGSNTGELF
V gene: TRBV7-2; clone size: .; J gene: TRBJ2-7; CDR3 protein: AIQGGPYEQY
V gene: TRBV5-1; clone size: .; J gene: TRBJ2-7; CDR3 protein: ASSSASGSYEQY
V gene: TRBV27; clone size: .; J gene: TRBJ1-5; CDR3 protein: ASSLRPHQPQH
V gene: TRBV6-1; clone size: .; J gene: TRBJ2-7; CDR3 protein: ASSSLGTPYYEQY
V gene: TRBV9; clone size: .; J gene: TRBJ2-3; CDR3 protein: ASSVGTSERDTQY
V gene: TRBV5-4; clone size: .; J gene: TRBJ1-2; CDR3 protein: ASSLTGLYGYT
V gene: TRBV7-9; clone size: .; J gene: TRBJ2-6; CDR3 protein: ASSLATGTGANVLT
V gene: TRBV7-9; clone size: .; J gene: TRBJ1-1; CDR3 protein: ASSPRAGKDTEAF
V gene: TRBV14; clone size: .; J gene: TRBJ2-3; CDR3 protein: ASSRTSGSYGTDTQY
V gene: TRBV9; clone size: .; J gene: TRBJ2-4; CDR3 protein: ASSVEGLAGAGKNIQY
V gene: TRBV2; clone size: .; J gene: TRBJ1-1; CDR3 protein: ASRGRQEPQWAEAF
V gene: TRBV19; clone size: .; J gene: TRBJ1-1; CDR3 protein: ASTIGDITEAF
V gene: TRBV19; clone size: .; J gene: TRBJ1-1; CDR3 protein: ASSERGRNTEAF
V gene: TRBV27; clone size: once; J gene: TRBJ1-5; CDR3 protein: ASTSSINQPQH
V gene: TRBV27; clone size: few; J gene: TRBJ1-2; CDR3 protein: ASRASGGYT
V gene: TRBV4-2; clone size: .; J gene: TRBJ2-7; CDR3 protein: ASSPRSGLAGEEQY
V gene: TRBV28; clone size: .; J gene: TRBJ2-3; CDR3 protein: ASSATWTSGSTDTQY
V gene: TRBV5-6; clone size: .; J gene: TRBJ1-2; CDR3 protein: ASSSWGPGVYGYT
V gene: TRBV7-9; clone size: .; J gene: TRBJ2-5; CDR3 protein: ASSFPSGRQQETQY
V gene: TRBV6-5; clone size: .; J gene: TRBJ1-1; CDR3 protein: ASSRNRGTEAF
V gene: TRBV11-2; clone size: .; J gene: TRBJ2-7; CDR3 protein: ASSLDVYGEYEQY
V gene: TRBV20-1; clone size: .; J gene: TRBJ1-2; CDR3 protein: SAKAYGYT
V gene: TRBV6-1; clone size: .; J gene: TRBJ2-1; CDR3 protein: ASSEAGRLF
V gene: TRBV27; clone size: .; J gene: TRBJ2-3; CDR3 protein: ASSLRQGIADTQY
V gene: TRBV11-3; clone size: .; J gene: TRBJ2-5; CDR3 protein: ASSLRQGGGHQETQY
V gene: TRBV28; clone size: .; J gene: TRBJ1-3; CDR3 protein: ASSPMGPGGNTIY
V gene: TRBV11-2; clone size: .; J gene: TRBJ2-2; CDR3 protein: ASSLSGRWTGELF
V gene: TRBV14; clone size: .; J gene: TRBJ2-7; CDR3 protein: ASSHLAGLRPNEQY
V gene: TRBV7-3; clone size: .; J gene: TRBJ2-1; CDR3 protein: ASRGGAYNEQF
V gene: TRBV19; clone size: .; J gene: TRBJ1-2; CDR3 protein: ASSSDAPGLINYGYT
V gene: TRBV10-3; clone size: once; J gene: TRBJ2-3; CDR3 protein: AISAGLAGTDTQY